This record concerns one TCR beta chain sequence. As yet, its antigen is unknown. The assay, immunoSEQ v3.0, was run at survey level. The method was immunoSEQ multiplex PCR; TCRdb's version includes in-frame clones alone and lacks a portion of them. Here the sample spans around 20,000 clones, around 75% being singletons. This record comes from a study of long-term antiretroviral therapy in people with HIV. In the study overall: It was about a decade before the 2015 immediate-ART recommendation that the earliest samples were taken.

Study-wide results and limits: The range of CDR3 lengths in HIV repertoires proved narrower than that found in controls. Transplant donor controls retained higher diversity, though diversity increased after ART. Blood was collected between 2004 and 2017, possibly under older ART regimens.

The sample was unsorted PBMCs, taken 0.5 years before starting antiretroviral therapy. The origin of this receptor is a man between 18 and 35 years old with HIV.

CDR3 nucleotide sequence: TGCAGCGTTGAAAAGACGGGATCTAACTATGGCTACACCTTC. Translating it yields CSVEKTGSNYGYTF. V is TRBV29-1 and J is TRBJ1-2; D uncertain. V lost 2 bases and J 0 bases, leaving 10 bases between the germline ends. The CDR3 has 14 residues. From germline, CDR1 is SQVTM and CDR2 ANQGSEA.